The next 5 T cell receptor beta chains were all read from a single sample in a study of T-cell memory formation after mild COVID-19. TCRdb passed the 5' RACE reads through MiXCR, listing each CDR3 protein once. This repertoire shows 450,000 to 700,000 distinct CDR3 sequences, about 20% found once; its top ten account for approximately 12%. Sample: PBMCs or a T cell subset sorted from them (not recorded which). These receptors were collected from an adult woman who had mild COVID-19 (a few samples of this study predate the infection). Cell type and time point are not known.

This clonotype was observed a handful of times. This chain joins TRBV29-1 and TRBJ1-5; D not certain. Per germline, CDR1 SQVTM and CDR2 ANQGSEA. The CDR3 consists of 13 residues. Trimming removed 0 bases at V and 3 bases at J, with 6 bases between. CDR3 protein: CSVEDQPNQPQHF. CDR3 nucleotide sequence: TGCAGCGTTGAAGATCAACCCAATCAGCCCCAGCATTTT.

In its sample, this clonotype was seen a few times. The chain is built from TRBV24-1 and TRBJ2-1; TRBD2 matches at 14 bases. The CDR3 length is 16 residues. Trimming took 4 bases from V and 7 from J; bases not matched to a gene: 5. CDR1 is KGHDR and CDR2 is SFDVKD in the germline V gene. CDR3 region: CATSDTGTSGGNEQFF. CDR3 DNA sequence: TGTGCCACCAGTGACACCGGGACTAGCGGGGGTAATGAGCAGTTCTTC.

V usage is TRBV6-6 and J usage is TRBJ1-4; D is unresolved. The V and J ends lost 0 bases and 4 bases respectively, with 15 bases between them. The CDR3 runs 17 residues. Germline values: CDR1 MNHNY, CDR2 SVGAGI (reference sequence). CDR3 loop: CASSYSTAGPLNEKLFF. The DNA for the CDR3 is TGTGCCAGCAGTTACTCGACTGCAGGACCCCTTAATGAAAAACTGTTTTTT.

The chain is built from TRBV15 and TRBJ1-4; 8 bases fit TRBD1. Trimming took 1 base from V and 8 from J; bases not matched to a gene: 6. This CDR3 region has 15 residues. Per the germline V gene, CDR1 is LNHNV and CDR2 is YYDKDF (reference sequence). The CDR3 DNA reads as TGTGCCACCAGCAGAGTACCAGGGGGCGAAGAAAAACTGTTTTTT. Translated: CATSRVPGGEEKLFF.

A few counts support this clonotype. The V call is TRBV6-5, the J call TRBJ2-5; D possibly corresponds to TRBD2 (5 bases). The ends were cut back, 6 bases at V and 3 bases at J, with 8 bases in the middle. CDR1 MNHEY and CDR2 SVGAGI come from the germline V gene. This CDR3 comprises 12 residues. In nucleotides, the CDR3 is TGTGCCAGCAGCACTAGGGAAGAGACCCAGTACTTC. Amino acids: CASSTREETQYF.